Presented here are 5 T cell receptor beta chains from one specimen sequenced in a study of T cell responses to AZD1222 COVID-19 vaccine. The data were produced by immunoSEQ multiplex PCR, yet TCRdb's version contains in-frame clones alone and is incomplete. Of approximately 200,000 clones listed, 90% to 95% are singletons. This sample comprised peripheral blood, obtained on day 0 of AZD1222 vaccination. These receptors were collected from an adult in good health.

This chain connects TRBV19 to TRBJ1-3; D not certain. V lost 7 bases to trimming and J lost 0 bases, with 10 bases between them. From germline, CDR1 is LNHDA and CDR2 SQIVND (reference sequence). The CDR3 is made up of 14 amino acids. Here the CDR3 reads CASNLGISGNTIYF. CDR3 DNA sequence: TGTGCCAGTAATCTGGGGATCTCTGGAAACACCATATATTTT.

The V gene is TRBV10-3, the J gene TRBJ2-5; TRBD2 aligns across 15 bases. Germline V gives CDR1 ENHRY, CDR2 SYGVKD. The CDR3 spans 16 residues. V dropped 11 bases and J dropped 5; count of bases not matched to a gene: 12. The CDR3 sequence is CASKLGLAGGLETQYF. In DNA, the CDR3 is TGTGCCTCGAAGCTGGGACTAGCGGGAGGTTTGGAGACCCAGTACTTC.

CDR3 DNA: TGTGCCAGCAGTTTCGGGGGGCGAGAGACCCAGTACTTC. It is translated as CASSFGGRETQYF. V is TRBV27 and J is TRBJ2-5; the D gene is possibly TRBD2 (7 bases). CDR1 and CDR2 (germline): MNHEY, SMNVEV (reference sequence). Trimming took off 3 bases at V and 4 bases at J, with 9 bases between the two ends. The CDR3 runs 13 residues.

This rearrangement joins TRBV6-4 to TRBJ2-1; 9 bases are shared with TRBD2. CDR3 length: 15 residues. The J segment lost 7 bases and the V segment lost 3 bases, leaving 7 bases of the junction unmatched. Germline CDR1 is MRHNA and CDR2 is SNTAGT. The DNA for the CDR3 is TGTGCCAGCAGTGAGTTAGCGGGAGCCCCTAATGAGCAGTTCTTC. This codes for CASSELAGAPNEQFF.

The rearrangement links TRBV4-3 to TRBJ2-1; 12 bases align to TRBD2. There are 15 residues in the CDR3. The J segment lost 4 bases and the V segment lost 4 bases, leaving 2 bases of the junction unmatched. CDR1 LGHNA and CDR2 YSLEER come from the germline V gene. The CDR3 DNA sequence: TGCGCCAGCAGCCCTAGCGGGAGGGTGTACAATGAGCAGTTCTTC. Residues: CASSPSGRVYNEQFF.